Detailed here is one T cell receptor (beta chain). In the original analysis: From reference gene primer amplification, estimates of nucleated cell counts were derived. The protocol was immunoSEQ multiplex PCR, while the TCRdb copy is restricted to in-frame clones and leaves out a portion. The DNA was the basis for D and trimming; V, J and clone size are from that table. The repertoire holds around 100,000 clones, with 91% as singletons. The source of the sample is a study of blood T cell repertoires in COVID-19. Overall study: Donors in the United States, Italy and Spain gave samples during acute or convalescent COVID-19. T cells, B-cell-depleted T cells, or PBMCs supplied cDNA or gDNA.

CDR3 length equals 16 residues. Germline V gives CDR1 SGHNT, CDR2 YYREEE (reference sequence). V lost 4 bases, J lost 2 bases, and 17 bases lay in between. The sample comprised peripheral blood. This clonotype originated in a man in his fifties or sixties with active COVID-19. The chain joins TRBV5-4 to TRBJ2-3; D perhaps matches TRBD2 (5 bases). CDR3 sequence: CASSTGLVRNTDTQYF. The CDR3 nucleotides are TGTGCCAGCAGCACGGGGTTGGTTCGAAACACAGATACGCAGTATTTT.